A single sample is the source of the 25 T cell receptor beta chains below, sequenced in a study of long-term antiretroviral therapy in people with HIV (dated by TCRdb to between 2020 and 2023). Sequencing of the TRB variable region was done with the immunoSEQ hsTCRB v3.0 assay at survey level resolution. The source is immuneACCESS, and TCRdb retained only in-frame sequences with V and J called. Part of the clones is not carried over; for the studies checked, unresolved V genes explain less than half of this, and the remainder is unexplained. Across this sample there are 7,500 to 8,500 clones, with about 85% seen only once. Together, the top ten hold approximately 15% of the sample. The source material was unsorted PBMCs, sampled about 2.6 years before starting antiretroviral therapy. The origin of the receptors is a middle-aged man with HIV.

The chain recombines TRBV10-1 with TRBJ2-3; the match to TRBD2 covers 11 bases. J was trimmed by 1 base and V by 10 bases; bases with no gene match: 4. The germline V gene encodes CDR1 WNHNN and CDR2 SYGVQD (reference sequence). This CDR3 spans 14 amino acids. CDR3 bases: TGCGCCACCCAGACTAGCGGGGGCACAGATACGCAGTATTTT. It is translated as CATQTSGGTDTQYF.

This chain uses TRBV5-1 with TRBJ1-4; TRBD1 matches at 10 bases. J lost 0 bases, V lost 7 bases, and 6 bases had no gene match. CDR3 size: 16 residues. Per the germline V gene, CDR1 is SGHRS and CDR2 is YFSETQ. The CDR3 DNA is TGCGCCAGCCGCCGGACAGGGGGTACAACTAATGAAAAACTGTTTTTT. It specifies CASRRTGGTTNEKLFF. The entire variable domain, with the rest obtained from reference TRBV5-1 and TRBJ1-4, is as follows: KAGVTQTPRYLIKTRGQQVTLSCSPISGHRSVSWYQQTPGQGLQFLFEYFSETQRNKGNFPGRFSGRQFSNSRSEMNVSTLELGDSALYLCASRRTGGTTNEKLFFGSGTQLSVL.

V usage is TRBV4-2 and J usage is TRBJ1-5; D is uncertain. This CDR3 region has 16 residues. V was clipped by 1 base and J by 6 bases, with 16 bases between them. The germline V gene encodes CDR1 LGHNA and CDR2 YNFKEQ. Written as DNA, the CDR3 is TGTGCCAGCAGCCAAGTAGTCCAAAACCTGGGTCAGCCCCAGCATTTT. Protein: CASSQVVQNLGQPQHF.

This chain links TRBV10-3 with TRBJ2-2; D call uncertain. The CDR3 runs to 15 residues. The V end was cut by 3 bases, the J end by 1 base, with 9 bases between. The germline V gene encodes CDR1 ENHRY and CDR2 SYGVKD. This CDR3 is CAISDPAENTGELFF. The CDR3 DNA sequence: TGTGCCATCAGTGATCCGGCAGAGAACACCGGGGAGCTGTTTTTT.

This chain links TRBV5-4 with TRBJ2-3; D is unclear. Germline assignment: CDR1 SGHNT and CDR2 YYREEE (reference sequence). Trimming removed 0 bases from V and 6 bases from J, with 8 bases in between. CDR3 length equals 13 residues. The DNA of the CDR3 is TGTGCCAGCAGCTTGGAAGGAGTGGATACGCAGTATTTT. Its protein is CASSLEGVDTQYF.

CDR3 sequence: CASSLSGPLAGERYEQYF. CDR3 sequence (DNA): TGTGCCAGCAGTTTATCTGGCCCCCTAGCGGGGGAACGCTACGAGCAGTACTTC. The chain carries TRBV27 and TRBJ2-7, with 10 bases aligning to TRBD2. The V gene's germline CDR1 is MNHEY and CDR2 SMNVEV (reference sequence). Trimming removed 0 bases from V and 3 bases from J; junction bases left unmatched: 11. The CDR3 runs to 18 residues.

The genes are TRBV5-1 and TRBJ2-2; no reliable D call. Germline CDR1 SGHRS, CDR2 YFSETQ. The CDR3 consists of 16 residues. Trimming took 4 bases from V and 3 from J, leaving 16 bases between them. CDR3 residues: CASSLGVIRYTGELFF. The CDR3 nucleotides are TGCGCCAGCAGCCTTGGGGTGATACGGTACACCGGGGAGCTGTTTTTT.

This clone was seen a handful of times. The V call is TRBV30, the J call TRBJ2-7; the D gene is possibly TRBD2 (6 bases). Germline CDR1 GTSNPN, CDR2 SVGIG (reference sequence). Trimming removed 3 bases at V and 3 bases at J, with 15 bases between. The CDR3 sequence is 14 residues long. The CDR3 reads CAWSGVGGDYEQYF. Written as DNA, the CDR3 is TGTGCCTGGAGCGGCGTGGGGGGAGACTACGAGCAGTACTTC.

The genes are TRBV27 and TRBJ2-1; TRBD1 matches 7 bases. The V and J ends lost 6 bases and 5 bases, in that order; junction bases with no gene match: 4. CDR3 size: 13 residues. CDR1 MNHEY and CDR2 SMNVEV come from the germline V gene (reference sequence). CDR3 loop: CASRETGNNEQFF. CDR3 in DNA: TGTGCCAGCAGAGAGACAGGGAACAATGAGCAGTTCTTC.

The chain is built from TRBV30 and TRBJ2-3; 10 bases are shared with TRBD2. This CDR3 comprises 14 residues. Trimming cost V 5 bases and J 1 base; bases outside gene matches: 3. CDR1 and CDR2 from the germline V gene are GTSNPN and SVGIG (reference sequence). The CDR3 DNA follows: TGTGCCTGGGACCTAGCGGGGGGCACAGATACGCAGTATTTT. Translating gives CAWDLAGGTDTQYF. Combining the CDR3 with reference TRBV30 and TRBJ2-3 gives the whole variable domain SQTIHQWPATLVQPVGSPLSLECTVEGTSNPNLYWYRQAAGRGLQLLFYSVGIGQISSEVPQNLSASRPQDRQFILSSKKLLLSDSGFYLCAWDLAGGTDTQYFGPGTRLTVL.

The sample holds a few counts of this clone. The rearrangement uses TRBV7-3 and TRBJ2-3; weak D call: TRBD2 (6 bases). The CDR3 totals 14 residues. V lost 4 bases and J lost 6, with 14 bases in between. Germline V gives CDR1 SGHTA, CDR2 FQGTGA. The CDR3 reads CASSSPGAGDTQYF. The CDR3 DNA follows: TGTGCCAGCAGCTCCCCGGGAGCCGGGGATACGCAGTATTTT.

This rearrangement joins TRBV27 to TRBJ2-1; TRBD1 matches 8 bases. The CDR3 runs to 12 residues. The J segment lost 13 bases and the V segment lost 2 bases, leaving 4 bases of the junction unmatched. Germline V gives CDR1 MNHEY, CDR2 SMNVEV (reference sequence). The CDR3 DNA follows: TGTGCCAGCAGTTTAGGGACAGGCCTTCAGTTCTTC. As protein: CASSLGTGLQFF.

The rearrangement joins TRBV28 to TRBJ1-5; possibly TRBD1 for D (6 bases). Germline assignment: CDR1 MDHEN and CDR2 SYDVKM. CDR3 length: 14 amino acids. V was clipped by 5 bases and J by 3 bases, with 11 bases between them. CDR3 nucleotides: TGTGCCAGCAGTCCGCGACAGGTCAATCAGCCCCAGCATTTT. Its protein is CASSPRQVNQPQHF.

This clone appeared once. The chain is built from TRBV7-2 and TRBJ2-1; TRBD1 matches at 7 bases. Germline values: CDR1 SGHTA, CDR2 FQGNSA. This CDR3 contains 15 residues. After removal of 4 bases from V and 1 base from J, the junction contained 4 bases not matched to a gene. CDR3 sequence (DNA): TGTGCCAGCAGCTACCGGACAGGATCCTACAATGAGCAGTTCTTC. Translation gives CASSYRTGSYNEQFF.

The rearrangement uses TRBV14 and TRBJ1-4, with 9 bases lining up with TRBD1. Looked up from germline, CDR1 is SGHDN and CDR2 is FVKESK. Trimming removed 8 bases from V and 4 bases from J; junction bases left unmatched: 8. The CDR3 consists of 15 residues. The CDR3 sequence: CASEPRGQGNEKLFF. The CDR3 bases are TGTGCCAGCGAGCCAAGGGGACAGGGTAATGAAAAACTGTTTTTT.

The chain joins TRBV5-4 to TRBJ2-1, with D possibly TRBD1 on 5 matching bases. The CDR3 extends over 16 amino acids. Deletions cut 4 bases from V and 0 bases from J, with 14 bases between. Germline V gives CDR1 SGHNT, CDR2 YYREEE (reference sequence). In DNA form, the CDR3 reads TGTGCCAGCAGCCCCCCCAAGGGGTTCTCCTACAATGAGCAGTTCTTC. This sequence encodes CASSPPKGFSYNEQFF.

V is TRBV9 and J is TRBJ2-1; no definite D call. The CDR3 totals 15 residues. The V end was cut by 1 base, the J end by 0 bases, with 8 bases between. The germline V gene has CDR1 SGDLS and CDR2 YYNGEE. The CDR3, as DNA: TGTGCCAGCAGCGTATCCTGGAGCTCCTACAATGAGCAGTTCTTC. Amino acid sequence: CASSVSWSSYNEQFF.

The rearrangement links TRBV11-2 to TRBJ2-3; unclear D gene. The CDR3 is 15 residues long. Per the germline V gene, CDR1 is SGHAT and CDR2 is FQNNGV. V was pared by 1 base and J by 4 bases, with 12 bases between. The CDR3 nucleotides are TGTGCCAGCAGCTTAGCGGGCAGTCAGCCAGATACGCAGTATTTT. Amino acid sequence: CASSLAGSQPDTQYF.

V is TRBV27 and J is TRBJ1-5, with D perhaps TRBD1 (6 bases). CDR3 size: 13 residues. Germline CDR1 is MNHEY and CDR2 is SMNVEV (reference sequence). The V and J ends lost 6 bases and 2 bases respectively, with 8 bases between them. The CDR3, as DNA: TGTGCCAGCAGCTACAGGGGCAATCAGCCCCAGCATTTT. Its protein product is CASSYRGNQPQHF.

The rearrangement uses TRBV19 and TRBJ2-2; 7 positions match TRBD1. This CDR3 region has 17 residues. After removal of 4 bases from V and 4 bases from J, the junction contained 12 bases not matched to a gene. CDR1 and CDR2 (germline): LNHDA, SQIVND (reference sequence). This CDR3 is CASSKRETGLSTGELFF. The DNA of the CDR3 is TGTGCCAGTAGTAAAAGGGAGACAGGGCTGAGCACCGGGGAGCTGTTTTTT. Complete variable domain (other parts from reference TRBV19 and TRBJ2-2): DGGITQSPKYLFRKEGQNVTLSCEQNLNHDAMYWYRQDPGQGLRLIYYSQIVNDFQKGDIAEGYSVSREKKESFPLTVTSAQKNPTAFYLCASSKRETGLSTGELFFGEGSRLTVL.

The CDR3 region has the DNA TGTGCCAGCAGCGTAGGGGGCGGGGAGCTGTTTTTT. This gives the protein CASSVGGGELFF. The V gene is TRBV9, the J gene TRBJ2-2; D remains unclear. V gave up 0 bases and J gave up 7 bases, with 4 bases separating them. The CDR3 loop spans 12 amino acids. CDR1 and CDR2 from the germline V gene are SGDLS and YYNGEE.

The genes are TRBV5-5 and TRBJ2-7, with 12 bases aligning to TRBD1. Trimming cost V 4 bases and J 5 bases; bases outside gene matches: 10. CDR1 and CDR2 (germline): SGHKS, YYEKEE (reference sequence). The CDR3 is 16 residues long. CDR3 loop: CASSQWGGQGADEQYF. CDR3 bases: TGTGCCAGCAGCCAGTGGGGGGGACAGGGGGCTGACGAGCAGTACTTC.

As regards this clone: One junction end disagrees with the germline gene, perhaps due to a read error. The chain joins TRBV27 to TRBJ2-7, with 7 bases that match TRBD2. The germline V gene has CDR1 MNHEY and CDR2 SMNVEV (reference sequence). CDR3 size: 16 residues. The CDR3 nucleotides are TGTGCCAGCAGTCTATCGCGGGGGTACTCATCCTACGAGCAGTACTTC. This translates into CASSLSRGYSSYEQYF.

CDR3 region: CASSQVGQGVRTDTQYF. Here the CDR3 DNA reads TGTGCCAGCAGCCAAGTGGGGCAGGGGGTCCGCACAGATACGCAGTATTTT. This chain links TRBV4-2 with TRBJ2-3; 7 positions agree with TRBD1. This CDR3 is 17 amino acids long. Germline CDR1 is LGHNA and CDR2 is YNFKEQ. Germline trimming cut 1 base from V and 1 base from J; bases unmatched to any gene: 8.

This chain uses TRBV5-1 with TRBJ2-7; D may be TRBD1 or TRBD2 (6 bases each). Trimming removed 0 bases at V and 2 bases at J, with 12 bases between. The CDR3 has 15 residues. CDR1 and CDR2 (germline): SGHRS, YFSETQ. This CDR3 is CASSLVRGGAYEQYF. The CDR3 DNA sequence: TGCGCCAGCAGCTTGGTCAGGGGAGGCGCCTACGAGCAGTACTTC.